These 15 T cell receptor beta chains were all obtained from the same sample, sequenced in a study of T cells in Graves' hyperthyroidism and ophthalmopathy. Amplification targeted TCR beta CDR3 regions from RNA transcripts. The HTBI set primed first-round TCR CDR3 RT-PCR. TCRdb recomputed calls from the multiplex PCR reads with MiXCR, one row per CDR3 protein. Of approximately 690,000 distinct CDR3 sequences listed, 13% to 15% are singletons. The sample comprised blood. These receptors originate from a woman between 50 and 59 years old with Graves' ophthalmopathy.

Points on this clonotype: The junction shows a germline mismatch at one end, possibly a read error. The chain uses TRBV7-2 and TRBJ2-7; 8 bases fit TRBD1. CDR1 is SGHTA, CDR2 FQGNSA, per germline. The CDR3 sequence is 15 residues long. In DNA form, the CDR3 reads TGTGCCAGTAGCTTAGTGGCAGGGGGCTGGTACGAGCAGTACTTC. This sequence encodes CASSLVAGGWYEQYF. Combining the CDR3 with reference TRBV7-2 and TRBJ2-7 gives the whole variable domain GAGVSQSPSNKVTEKGKDVELRCDPISGHTALYWYRQSLGQGLEFLIYFQGNSAPDKSGLPSDRFSAERTGGSVSTLTIQRTQQEDSAVYLCASSLVAGGWYEQYFGPGTRLTVT.

This clonotype has ten or more counts. The V and J genes are TRBV7-8 and TRBJ2-1; TRBD2 agrees at 10 bases. Germline V gene sequence: CDR1 SGHVS, CDR2 FQNEAQ. The CDR3 has 16 amino acids. The V gene end was trimmed by 3 bases and the J gene end by 7 bases; junction bases not matched to a gene: 9. The CDR3 bases are TGTGCCAGCAGCTTCCTAGCGGGAGAGCCCAAAAATGAGCAGTTCTTC. Translation: CASSFLAGEPKNEQFF.

This clonotype has a handful of counts. One end of the junction is discordant with germline, which a read error may explain. The chain has TRBV18 and TRBJ2-3, with 10 bases matching TRBD2. Germline CDR1 and CDR2: KGHSH and LQKENI. This CDR3 has 15 amino acids. The CDR3 reads CASSPASGSRDTQYF. In DNA, the CDR3 is TGTGCCAGCTCACCTGCTAGCGGGAGCCGAGATACACAGTATTTT.

V and J are TRBV20-1 and TRBJ1-2; D remains unclear. V was clipped by 0 bases and J by 8 bases, with 4 bases between them. The germline V gene has CDR1 DFQATT and CDR2 SNEGSKA (reference sequence). The length of the CDR3 is 10 residues. The CDR3 loop reads CSAREGGYTF. CDR3 bases: TGCAGTGCTAGAGAGGGCGGCTACACCTTC.

In this sample, this clonotype turned up many times. This chain connects TRBV20-1 to TRBJ2-2, with D possibly matching TRBD2 (5 bases). This CDR3 has 17 residues. Per germline, CDR1 DFQATT and CDR2 SNEGSKA (reference sequence). V shed 0 bases and J shed 6 bases, with 20 bases lying between them. The CDR3 DNA is TGCAGTGCTAGAGATGCCGCCAGGTTTGGGAGCTCCGGGGAGCTGTTTTTT. This gives the protein CSARDAARFGSSGELFF.

Ten or more counts support this clonotype. This chain connects TRBV30 to TRBJ2-7; TRBD1 is a possible D gene (6 bases). Per the germline V gene, CDR1 is GTSNPN and CDR2 is SVGIG (reference sequence). There are 15 residues in the CDR3. V shed 4 bases and J shed 7 bases, with 23 bases lying between them. DNA of the CDR3: TGTGCCTGGACCGACCCGGAGCAGGGGTGGAGAGAGCAGTACTTC. Encoded protein: CAWTDPEQGWREQYF.

This clonotype was counted between two and nine times. The chain recombines TRBV27 with TRBJ1-1, with no clear D. Trimming cost V 5 bases and J 0 bases, with 13 bases left between them. This CDR3 is built from 15 residues. Germline V gene sequence: CDR1 MNHEY, CDR2 SMNVEV (reference sequence). CDR3 nucleotide sequence: TGTGCCAGCAGTCCCCGAATACGTGTGAACACTGAAGCTTTCTTT. This codes for CASSPRIRVNTEAFF.

This clonotype came up many times. V and J are TRBV12-3 or TRBV12-4 and TRBJ2-5; 16 bases line up with TRBD2. This CDR3 spans 15 amino acids. The V and J ends lost 5 bases and 5 bases, in that order; junction bases with no gene match: 2. This CDR3 reads CASSKGLAGGETQYF. The CDR3 nucleotides read TGTGCCAGCAGTAAGGGACTAGCGGGAGGGGAGACCCAGTACTTC.

At least ten counts were recorded for this clonotype. This chain uses TRBV20-1 with TRBJ2-1; D is uncertain. Germline assignment: CDR1 DFQATT and CDR2 SNEGSKA (reference sequence). The CDR3 runs to 13 residues. V lost 2 bases to trimming and J lost 1 base, with 6 bases between them. The chain's CDR3 is CSARLVSYNEQFF. CDR3 in DNA: TGCAGTGCTAGATTAGTTTCCTACAATGAGCAGTTCTTC.

To note about this clonotype: A clone one base away is much larger, so this may be a read error. The missing conserved phenylalanine or tryptophan at the end of this CDR3 makes a read error likely. The chain links TRBV5-1 to TRBJ1-2; D possibly corresponds to TRBD1 (5 bases). V dropped 5 bases and J dropped 6 bases, with 11 bases sitting between them. Germline loops: CDR1 SGHRS, CDR2 YFSETQ. The CDR3 is 12 amino acids. The CDR3 nucleotides are TGCGCCAGCAGACAGGAACGGGATGGCTACACCCTC. Translating it yields CASRQERDGYTL.

This clonotype was seen ten or more times. This chain connects TRBV28 to TRBJ1-1; 9 nucleotides match TRBD1. Trimming at V came to 6 bases and at J to 6 bases, leaving 8 bases not matched to a gene. CDR3 size: 14 residues. CDR1 and CDR2 from the germline V gene are MDHEN and SYDVKM. The CDR3 nucleotides read TGTGCCAGCAGAATGACAGGGGGGGGCTCTGAAGCTTTCTTT. Its protein is CASRMTGGGSEAFF.

This chain links TRBV30 with TRBJ1-4; D is perhaps TRBD1 (6 bases). This CDR3 spans 13 amino acids. Trimming took off 3 bases at V and 6 bases at J, with 11 bases between the two ends. Germline V gene lookup returns CDR1 GTSNPN and CDR2 SVGIG (reference sequence). The CDR3 DNA follows: TGTGCCTGGAGAACAGGGTTGGATGAAAAACTGTTTTTT. It codes for CAWRTGLDEKLFF.

This clonotype was observed a handful of times. The chain employs TRBV30 and TRBJ2-2; 12 bases align to TRBD2. The V segment lost 4 bases and the J segment 5 bases; nucleotides outside the gene matches: 11. The CDR3 loop spans 17 amino acids. CDR1 and CDR2 (germline): GTSNPN, SVGIG (reference sequence). The CDR3: CAWIPGLAGGITGELFF. CDR3 DNA: TGTGCCTGGATCCCAGGGCTAGCGGGAGGGATTACCGGGGAGCTGTTTTTT.

This clonotype has ten or more counts. This chain connects TRBV20-1 to TRBJ1-1, with D possibly matching TRBD1 (5 bases). This CDR3 has 14 amino acids. V dropped 2 bases and J dropped 4 bases, with 14 bases sitting between them. Germline loops: CDR1 DFQATT, CDR2 SNEGSKA (reference sequence). The CDR3 is CSARRGQGGTEAFF. The CDR3 nucleotides are TGCAGTGCTAGAAGAGGCCAGGGAGGCACTGAAGCTTTCTTT.

This clonotype has a handful of counts. The rearrangement joins TRBV6-1 to TRBJ1-4; tentative D call: TRBD1 (6 bases). V lost 4 bases to trimming and J lost 3 bases, with 12 bases between them. Germline V gene data show CDR1 as MNHNS and CDR2 as SASEGT. This CDR3 contains 15 residues. The CDR3 coding sequence is TGTGCCAGCAGTGGCCCAACAGGGTCTAATGAAAAACTGTTTTTT. Encoded protein: CASSGPTGSNEKLFF.